This T cell receptor beta chain was sequenced in a study of T cells in Graves' hyperthyroidism and ophthalmopathy. Authors of the study amplified TCR beta CDR3 regions from RNA transcripts. Initially, a first-round RT-PCR of the TCR CDR3 employed the HTBI primer set. TCRdb processed the multiplex PCR reads anew with MiXCR; each CDR3 protein has one entry. The sample lists about 760,000 distinct CDR3 sequences, over 35% occurring once. The study, taken as a whole, reports: In the blood, most expanded thyroid clonotypes above 0.001 appeared as well.

Patients counted as stable if ophthalmopathy did not develop within 18 months. Per the germline V gene, CDR1 is ENHRY and CDR2 is SYGVKD. CDR3 length: 13 amino acids. Concerning this clonotype itself: Its antigen remains unknown. A junction end diverges from the germline sequence, so it may reflect a read error.

The receptor's source is a middle-aged woman with Graves' hyperthyroidism. Specimen: blood. The rearrangement uses TRBV10-3 and TRBJ1-5, with a tentative D call TRBD1 (5 bases). CDR3 in amino acids: CASSYLTDQPQHF. CDR3 sequence (DNA): TGTGCCAGCAGTTACTTGACAGATCAGCCCCAGCATTTT.